Listed below are T cell receptor beta chains from one sample, sequenced in a study of blood T cell repertoires in COVID-19. TCRdb's table, derived via immunoSEQ multiplex PCR, lists solely in-frame clones and lacks some. The sample yields fewer than 250,000 clones, about 88% seen once. Source material: peripheral blood. The receptors come from a woman in her fifties or sixties with acute or convalescent COVID-19. The CDR3 runs from the conserved cysteine through the conserved F or W. Fields, in order: D gene, J gene, clone size, V gene, CDR3 DNA, CDR3 protein. The D gene is left open where the match is weak. Rows give clone size only sometimes, using once, few, many, or a class for an expanded clone.

d_gene: -
j_gene: TRBJ1-1
abundance: -
v_gene: TRBV28
CDR3nt: TGTGCCAGCAGTTCCCCAGGGGAGACGGACACTGAAGCTTTCTTT
CDR3aa: CASSSPGETDTEAFF

d_gene: -
j_gene: TRBJ1-5
abundance: -
v_gene: TRBV2
CDR3nt: TGTGCCAGCAGTCCTCAAGGGGTTAGCAATCAGCCCCAGCATTTT
CDR3aa: CASSPQGVSNQPQHF

d_gene: -
j_gene: TRBJ1-2
abundance: few
v_gene: TRBV11-2
CDR3nt: TGTGCCAGCAGCTTAGAGCCAGGGCCGGAATATGGCTACACCTTC
CDR3aa: CASSLEPGPEYGYTF

d_gene: -
j_gene: TRBJ1-1
abundance: -
v_gene: TRBV5-4
CDR3nt: TGTGCCAGCAGCTTGGATACGATGGGGCCTGAAGCTTTCTTT
CDR3aa: CASSLDTMGPEAFF

d_gene: TRBD1
j_gene: TRBJ1-2
abundance: -
v_gene: TRBV19
CDR3nt: TGTGCCAGTAGTGTCGAACCGGGACAGGGTGGCTATGGCTACACCTTC
CDR3aa: CASSVEPGQGGYGYTF

d_gene: -
j_gene: TRBJ1-5
abundance: -
v_gene: TRBV7-8
CDR3nt: TGTGCCAGCAGAAGTAGTGGAGGGAGAGGCCAGCCCCAGCATTTT
CDR3aa: CASRSSGGRGQPQHF

d_gene: TRBD1
j_gene: TRBJ2-5
abundance: -
v_gene: TRBV11-2
CDR3nt: TGTGCCAGCAAGAAGACAGGGGTGAAGACCCAGTACTTC
CDR3aa: CASKKTGVKTQYF

d_gene: TRBD1
j_gene: TRBJ2-7
abundance: -
v_gene: TRBV28
CDR3nt: TGTGCCAGCAGTTTTCGGGGGCTCAGGGACAGGGAGGGCGAGCAGTACTTC
CDR3aa: CASSFRGLRDREGEQYF

d_gene: -
j_gene: TRBJ2-5
abundance: -
v_gene: TRBV5-6
CDR3nt: TGTGCCAGCAGTTCTCCGCTAGCAGAGACCCAGTACTTC
CDR3aa: CASSSPLAETQYF

d_gene: -
j_gene: TRBJ2-3
abundance: -
v_gene: TRBV3-1/TRBV3-2
CDR3nt: TGTGCCAGCAGCCAGCTAGTCAGAGATACGCAGTATTTT
CDR3aa: CASSQLVRDTQYF

d_gene: -
j_gene: TRBJ2-2
abundance: -
v_gene: TRBV12-5
CDR3nt: TGTGCTAGTGGTTCAGGGATGGGTACTGAGATCGGGGAGCTGTTTTTT
CDR3aa: CASGSGMGTEIGELFF

d_gene: TRBD2
j_gene: TRBJ2-7
abundance: -
v_gene: TRBV20-1
CDR3nt: TGCAGTGCTAGTGGTAGCGGGGGCTACGAGCAGTACTTC
CDR3aa: CSASGSGGYEQYF

d_gene: -
j_gene: TRBJ2-5
abundance: -
v_gene: TRBV30
CDR3nt: TGTGCCTGGGCGCTACGGGTAGAGACCCAGTACTTC
CDR3aa: CAWALRVETQYF

d_gene: TRBD1
j_gene: TRBJ1-2
abundance: -
v_gene: TRBV5-1
CDR3nt: TGCGCCAGCAGCTCAGGACAGGGCTGGGTCTATGGCTACACCTTC
CDR3aa: CASSSGQGWVYGYTF

d_gene: -
j_gene: TRBJ1-5
abundance: -
v_gene: TRBV7-8
CDR3nt: TGTGCCAGCAGCTTAGCGAGGGTCTCGGGCAATCAGCCCCAGCATTTT
CDR3aa: CASSLARVSGNQPQHF

d_gene: TRBD2
j_gene: TRBJ2-5
abundance: -
v_gene: TRBV25-1
CDR3nt: TGTGCCAGCAGTCCAGGGACTAGCGGGCTCCAAGAGACCCAGTACTTC
CDR3aa: CASSPGTSGLQETQYF

d_gene: -
j_gene: TRBJ1-1
abundance: -
v_gene: TRBV5-8
CDR3nt: TGTGCCAGCAGCTTTGGCCCAGGGGCTTCGGGTGCTGAAGCTTTCTTT
CDR3aa: CASSFGPGASGAEAFF

d_gene: TRBD1
j_gene: TRBJ2-7
abundance: -
v_gene: TRBV7-3
CDR3nt: TGTGCCAGCAGCTTAGCGGGACAGGGGGCCTACGAGCAGTACTTC
CDR3aa: CASSLAGQGAYEQYF

d_gene: -
j_gene: TRBJ2-1
abundance: -
v_gene: TRBV19
CDR3nt: TGTGCCAGTAGTTTCCTCAGCTCCTACAATGAGCAGTTCTTC
CDR3aa: CASSFLSSYNEQFF

d_gene: TRBD1
j_gene: TRBJ1-2
abundance: -
v_gene: TRBV3-1/TRBV3-2
CDR3nt: TGTGCCAGCAGCTTTCGGACAGGGGGAGGCTACACCTTC
CDR3aa: CASSFRTGGGYTF

d_gene: -
j_gene: TRBJ2-6
abundance: -
v_gene: TRBV18
CDR3nt: TGTGCCAGCTCACGTAAACAGGGCAACTCTGGGGCCAACGTCCTGACTTTC
CDR3aa: CASSRKQGNSGANVLTF

d_gene: -
j_gene: TRBJ2-2
abundance: once
v_gene: TRBV3-1/TRBV3-2
CDR3nt: TGTGCCAGCTCTGGCCGGGGGGCGGTCACCGGGGAGCTGTTTTTT
CDR3aa: CASSGRGAVTGELFF

d_gene: TRBD2
j_gene: TRBJ2-7
abundance: -
v_gene: TRBV10-2
CDR3nt: TGCGCCAGCAGTGTGGCGGGAGGGCCCCAGTACTTC
CDR3aa: CASSVAGGPQYF

d_gene: -
j_gene: TRBJ1-2
abundance: -
v_gene: TRBV21-1
CDR3nt: TGTGCCAGCAGCAAAGAGGCAGGGGGCAGCTATGGCTACACCTTC
CDR3aa: CASSKEAGGSYGYTF

d_gene: -
j_gene: TRBJ1-2
abundance: -
v_gene: TRBV7-9
CDR3nt: TGTGCCAGCAGCTTCAGGGATGATCGTGGCTACACCTTC
CDR3aa: CASSFRDDRGYTF

d_gene: -
j_gene: TRBJ1-4
abundance: -
v_gene: TRBV27
CDR3nt: TGTGCCAGCAGTCCTTCACAACTAAATGAAAAACTGTTTTTT
CDR3aa: CASSPSQLNEKLFF

d_gene: TRBD2
j_gene: TRBJ2-7
abundance: -
v_gene: TRBV3-1/TRBV3-2
CDR3nt: TGTGCCAGCAGAATTAGCGGGGGGAGCTCCTACGAGCAGTACTTC
CDR3aa: CASRISGGSSYEQYF

d_gene: TRBD1
j_gene: TRBJ1-6
abundance: -
v_gene: TRBV27
CDR3nt: TGTGCCAGCAGTCCTAGGACAGGGGTTAATTCACCCCTCCACTTT
CDR3aa: CASSPRTGVNSPLHF

d_gene: -
j_gene: TRBJ1-1
abundance: -
v_gene: TRBV7-9
CDR3nt: TGTGCCAGCACCAAAGCTAGCGGGAACACTGAAGCTTTCTTT
CDR3aa: CASTKASGNTEAFF

d_gene: TRBD1
j_gene: TRBJ1-5
abundance: -
v_gene: TRBV7-2
CDR3nt: TGTGCCAGCAGCCTCGGGGGGGACAGGGGGAATCAGCCCCAGCATTTT
CDR3aa: CASSLGGDRGNQPQHF

d_gene: TRBD2
j_gene: TRBJ2-7
abundance: -
v_gene: TRBV18
CDR3nt: TGTGCCAGCTCACCCAGGACTAGCTTCGACGAGCAGTACTTC
CDR3aa: CASSPRTSFDEQYF

d_gene: -
j_gene: TRBJ2-1
abundance: -
v_gene: TRBV24-1
CDR3nt: TGTGCCACCAGTGATTGGACTGACTCCTACAATGAGCAGTTCTTC
CDR3aa: CATSDWTDSYNEQFF

d_gene: TRBD1
j_gene: TRBJ1-2
abundance: -
v_gene: TRBV18
CDR3nt: TGTGCCAGCTCGGAGGGGACAGGGCTCTATGGCTACACCTTC
CDR3aa: CASSEGTGLYGYTF

d_gene: TRBD1
j_gene: TRBJ1-2
abundance: -
v_gene: TRBV6-7
CDR3nt: TGTGCCAGCAGTTACCCTGAGGGGGCCCCAACGTCGGTATGTGGCTACACCTTC
CDR3aa: CASSYPEGAPTSVCGYTF

d_gene: TRBD2
j_gene: TRBJ2-1
abundance: -
v_gene: TRBV27
CDR3nt: TGTGCCAGCAGTCCATCCACGGGACTAGCGGGAGTCAATGAGCAGTTCTTC
CDR3aa: CASSPSTGLAGVNEQFF

d_gene: TRBD1
j_gene: TRBJ2-6
abundance: -
v_gene: TRBV2
CDR3nt: TGTGCCAGCAGCCGGGGGACAGGGGTCTCTGGGGCCAACGTCCTGACTTTC
CDR3aa: CASSRGTGVSGANVLTF

d_gene: TRBD1
j_gene: TRBJ1-1
abundance: few
v_gene: TRBV6-5
CDR3nt: TGTGCCAGCAGTATCCTGGACAGGGTGAACACTGAAGCTTTCTTT
CDR3aa: CASSILDRVNTEAFF

d_gene: -
j_gene: TRBJ1-1
abundance: -
v_gene: TRBV11-2
CDR3nt: TGTGCCAGCAGCTTATTCATGAACACTGAAGCTTTCTTT
CDR3aa: CASSLFMNTEAFF

d_gene: -
j_gene: TRBJ2-5
abundance: -
v_gene: TRBV9
CDR3nt: TGTGCCAGCAGCGTAGATCGCGGGGGCAACCTCCAAGAGACCCAGTACTTC
CDR3aa: CASSVDRGGNLQETQYF

d_gene: -
j_gene: TRBJ1-1
abundance: -
v_gene: TRBV3-1/TRBV3-2
CDR3nt: TGTGCCAGCAGCCAAATGCGGGTGAACACTGAAGCTTTCTTT
CDR3aa: CASSQMRVNTEAFF

d_gene: TRBD1
j_gene: TRBJ1-4
abundance: -
v_gene: TRBV28
CDR3nt: TGTGCCAGCAGTTCTCCTACAGGGGGCGGTTTAGAAAAACTGTTTTTT
CDR3aa: CASSSPTGGGLEKLFF

d_gene: TRBD2
j_gene: TRBJ2-7
abundance: -
v_gene: TRBV7-2
CDR3nt: TGTGCCAGCAGCTTAGCGGGGTGGACTAGTCGTTACGAGCAGTACTTC
CDR3aa: CASSLAGWTSRYEQYF

d_gene: TRBD1
j_gene: TRBJ1-2
abundance: -
v_gene: TRBV5-1
CDR3nt: TGCGCCAGCAGCGGGACAGGAACCTTCTATGGCTACACCTTC
CDR3aa: CASSGTGTFYGYTF

d_gene: TRBD1
j_gene: TRBJ2-7
abundance: once
v_gene: TRBV3-1/TRBV3-2
CDR3nt: TGTGCCAGCAGCTTACGGACAGGGCGCTACGAGCAGTACTTC
CDR3aa: CASSLRTGRYEQYF

d_gene: -
j_gene: TRBJ1-2
abundance: once
v_gene: TRBV10-1
CDR3nt: TGCGCCAGCAGTCAGGGGATCAACTATGGCTACACCTTC
CDR3aa: CASSQGINYGYTF

d_gene: -
j_gene: TRBJ2-1
abundance: -
v_gene: TRBV12-1
CDR3nt: TGTGCCAGCAGCCCGATATTAGCGGGGGGTTACAATGAGCAGTTCTTC
CDR3aa: CASSPILAGGYNEQFF

d_gene: -
j_gene: TRBJ1-1
abundance: -
v_gene: TRBV28
CDR3nt: TGTGCCAGCAGCCAAAGACAGACGAACACTGAAGCTTTCTTT
CDR3aa: CASSQRQTNTEAFF

d_gene: -
j_gene: TRBJ2-2
abundance: -
v_gene: TRBV11-2
CDR3nt: TGTGCCAGCGGGCTAGCCCTCAGGGGCGCCGGGGAGCTGTTTTTT
CDR3aa: CASGLALRGAGELFF

d_gene: TRBD2
j_gene: TRBJ2-7
abundance: once
v_gene: TRBV5-1
CDR3nt: TGCGCCAGCAGCTGGAGAACTTCTAGCGGAACCTACGAGCAGTACTTC
CDR3aa: CASSWRTSSGTYEQYF

d_gene: TRBD2
j_gene: TRBJ2-7
abundance: -
v_gene: TRBV2
CDR3nt: TGTGCCAGCAAGCGGGGGGAATACGAGCAGTACTTC
CDR3aa: CASKRGEYEQYF

d_gene: TRBD1
j_gene: TRBJ1-1
abundance: -
v_gene: TRBV5-6
CDR3nt: TGTGCCAGCAGCTTGTGGGACAGGGGTGCTGAAGCTTTCTTT
CDR3aa: CASSLWDRGAEAFF